The sequence of this T cell receptor beta chain was determined in a study of low-dose radiotherapy and immunotherapy resistance in tumors. For the study at large: Daily, from cycle 1 day 1 and for four cycles, patients took oral aspirin 300 mg.

The time point here: after trial treatment. The treatment here: LDRT plus nivolumab, ipilimumab, low-dose cyclophosphamide and aspirin (RACIN trial). Low-dose radiotherapy, low-dose cyclophosphamide, aspirin, ipilimumab and nivolumab were all given to the donors. This clonotype showed up many times. First-strand cDNA used TRAV- and TRBV-specific primers, covering alpha and beta chains. Using a constant-region primer together with a V-primer adapter, TCRs were subjected to around 20 PCR cycles of amplification. Amplifying the isolated mRNA was done by in vitro transcription. TCRdb passed the reads through MiXCR, listing each CDR3 protein once. The sample carries under 110,000 distinct CDR3 sequences, less than 25% recorded once. This CDR3 is 15 amino acids long. CDR1 and CDR2 from the germline V gene are SEHNR and FQNEAQ (reference sequence). Trimming took off 0 bases at V and 5 bases at J, with 12 bases between the two ends.

This specimen was PBMCs, taken after low-dose radiotherapy plus immunotherapy. The receptor was isolated from a male donor with prostate cancer. The chain is built from TRBV7-9 and TRBJ2-3; D is possibly TRBD2 (7 bases). This CDR3 reads CASSLAGGHGDTQYF. In nucleotides, the CDR3 is TGTGCCAGCAGCTTAGCGGGGGGGCATGGAGATACGCAGTATTTT.